This TCR beta chain emerged from a study (dated by TCRdb to between 2015 and 2017). Turning to the overall study: The study examined whether tumor-infiltrating Tregs in breast cancer are drawn from blood Tregs or arise in situ by conversion from other CD4+ T cell subsets.

CD4+CD45RO+CD25- cells were isolated as memory CD4+ T cells. Tregs, naive and memory CD4+ T cells from tumor, blood and ipsilateral draining lymph nodes of roughly 5 breast cancer patients underwent full-length TCR alpha and beta sequencing. Tumor tissue and lymph nodes from ipsilateral axillary dissection were perfused with PBS, minced and digested with collagenase I and hyaluronidase. A purity exceeding 90% was confirmed by FACS for the sorted cell populations. CDR1 and CDR2 (MGHDK, SYGVNS) derive from the germline V gene. The CDR3 holds 13 amino acids from the cysteine to the phenylalanine. The CDR3 DNA has 39 bases and is translated from base 1. V is reduced by 10 bases and J by 4 bases, leaving a spacing of 13 bases between them. The full study reports these points: In terms of TCR gene usage, tumor memory CD4+ T cells clustered together with blood and lymph node memory CD4+ cells, as well as with lymph node naive CD4+ cells. The TCR alpha and beta sequences of tumor-infiltrating Tregs showed the greatest overlap with tumor naive CD4+ T cells, followed by blood naive CD4+ T cells. Rather than covering whole repertoires, validation in the larger cohort was restricted to a single TCR beta V-J rearrangement.

Amplification of full-length TCR variable regions was done by 5' RACE PCR using constant-region reverse primers, and this step was followed by semi-nested PCR with Nested Universal Primer A. Using the ReliaPrep RNA Cell Miniprep System, total RNA was extracted, and the SMARTer RACE 5'/3' Kit was then used to reverse transcribe the RNA into 5'RACE-ready cDNA. Full-length TCR alpha and beta libraries were barcoded with multiplex adaptors and sequenced on an Illumina MiSeq. Processing in the source paper ran as follows. For each of nine subset-tissue groups, sequencing data from the five patients were combined, and the groups were compared by unsupervised clustering of TCR gene usage. The Morisita-Horn index was used to calculate repertoire similarity, with shared sequences weighted according to their contribution to each repertoire. The public reads were quality trimmed at Q25 with fastp and then assembled into clones with MiXCR by TCRdb, keeping productive beta chains. Identical CDR3 protein sequences are pooled into one entry, listed with their most common genes and DNA. TCRdb, rather than the study authors, made the V and J calls. Counted in this sample were some 44,000 distinct CDR3 sequences; approximately 30% of them appeared once. The ten largest clones take up under 5% of the sample.

A note on this clonotype: Its antigen specificity is not known. Per-nucleotide qualities are absent, and no much larger clonotype sits a single base away.

The sequence was collected from a female donor with breast cancer. Specimen: tumor-infiltrating memory CD4+ T cells sorted from the breast tumor. The meaning of the sample's cell subset or site label: memory CD4+ T cells, CD4+CD45RO+CD25-. This chain joins TRBV25-1 to TRBJ1-4, and perhaps TRBD1 as D gene, on 6 matching bases. The CDR3 region has the sequence CATMDRVNEKLFF. The nucleotides are TGTGCCACCATGGACAGAGTTAATGAAAAACTGTTTTTT.